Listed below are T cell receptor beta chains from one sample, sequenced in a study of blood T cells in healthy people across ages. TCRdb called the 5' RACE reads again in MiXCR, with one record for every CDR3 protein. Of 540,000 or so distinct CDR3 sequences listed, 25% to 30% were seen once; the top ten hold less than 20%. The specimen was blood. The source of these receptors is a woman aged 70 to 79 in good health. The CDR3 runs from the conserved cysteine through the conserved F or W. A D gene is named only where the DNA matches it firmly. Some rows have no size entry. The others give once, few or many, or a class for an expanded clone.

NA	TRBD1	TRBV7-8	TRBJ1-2	TGTGCCAGCAGCCAGAGCGGTGGGACAGGTCTTAAGGACACCTTC	CASSQSGGTGLKDTF
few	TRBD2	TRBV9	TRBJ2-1	TGTGCCAGCAGCGTAGATGTTAGGACTAGCGGGGTAATTTTCAATGAGCAGTTCTTC	CASSVDVRTSGVIFNEQFF
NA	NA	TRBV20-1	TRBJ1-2	TGCAGTGCTAGAGATACGGGTGCTAACTATGGCTACACCTTC	CSARDTGANYGYTF
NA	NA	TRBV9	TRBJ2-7	TGTGCCAGCAGCGTAGAAACAGCCTACGAGCAGTACTTC	CASSVETAYEQYF
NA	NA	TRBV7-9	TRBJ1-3	TGTGCCAGCAGCGAACGACGGTTCTCTGGAAACACCATATATTTT	CASSERRFSGNTIYF
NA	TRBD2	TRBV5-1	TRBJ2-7	TGCGCCAGCAGCTTGGGCCCCCCTAGCGGGAGTTTGAACGAGCAGTACTTC	CASSLGPPSGSLNEQYF
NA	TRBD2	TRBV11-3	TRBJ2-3	TGTGCCAGCAGCCGCGACAGTTGGGGGACTAGCGTCCAGTATTTT	CASSRDSWGTSVQYF
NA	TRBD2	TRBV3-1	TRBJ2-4	TGTGCCAGCAGCCGGGGACTAGCGGGAAACATTCAGTACTTC	CASSRGLAGNIQYF
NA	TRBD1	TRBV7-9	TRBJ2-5	TGTGCCAGCAGCCTAATCCCGGGACAGGGTGAAGAGACCCAGTACTTC	CASSLIPGQGEETQYF
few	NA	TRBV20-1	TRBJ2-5	TGCAGTGCTAGAGATCCGTCCCCGAGTGCCAACCAAGAGACCCAGTACTTC	CSARDPSPSANQETQYF
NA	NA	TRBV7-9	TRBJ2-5	TGTGCCAGCAGCCCTCGGACTATGGGGGAGACCCAGTACTTC	CASSPRTMGETQYF
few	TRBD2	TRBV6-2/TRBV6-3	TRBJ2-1	TGTGCCAGCACCAAGCGGGGAACTTGGTACAATGAGCAGTTCTTC	CASTKRGTWYNEQFF
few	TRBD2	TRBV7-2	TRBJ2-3	TGTGCCAGCAGCCTTAATAGCGGGGGGATAGCAGATACGCAGTATTTT	CASSLNSGGIADTQYF
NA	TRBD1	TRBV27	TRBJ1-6	TGTGCCAGCAGTTTAGAGGGGGCCCCTAGGGGTGCACCCCTCCACTTT	CASSLEGAPRGAPLHF
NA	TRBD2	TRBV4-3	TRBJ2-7	TGCGCCAGCAGCCAAGCACCTGGGGGGGGCTACGAGCAGTACTTC	CASSQAPGGGYEQYF
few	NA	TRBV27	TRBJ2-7	TGTGCCAGCTTAACCGGGTGGCGGGGAATAATCTACGAGCAGTACTTC	CASLTGWRGIIYEQYF
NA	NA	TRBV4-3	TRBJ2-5	TGCGCCAGCAGCCAAGATGAAGCTGCCCAAGAGACCCAGTACTTC	CASSQDEAAQETQYF
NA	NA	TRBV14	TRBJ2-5	TGTGCCAGTAGCCCAGGGCGTCGGGAGACCCAGTACTTC	CASSPGRRETQYF
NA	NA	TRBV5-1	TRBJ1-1	TGCGCCAGCGAGAAAGGGCAGGGAGGCACTGAAGCTTTCTTT	CASEKGQGGTEAFF
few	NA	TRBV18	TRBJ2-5	TGTGCCAGCTCACCACGGGTCTTGGAGACCCAGTACTTC	CASSPRVLETQYF
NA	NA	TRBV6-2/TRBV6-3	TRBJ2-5	TGTGCCAGCAGTTACTCGATCTTCGAGCCCGCCGGAGAGACCCAGTACTTC	CASSYSIFEPAGETQYF